One sample yielded the 32 T cell receptor beta chains listed below, sequenced in a study of blood T cell repertoires in COVID-19. Assay: immunoSEQ multiplex PCR; the TCRdb copy retains only in-frame clones and omits some. The sample lists some 290,000 clones; 88% were seen once. The sequenced sample consisted of peripheral blood. These receptors originate from a woman aged 30 to 39 with COVID-19, enrolled during active disease.

The gene calls are TRBV6-5 and TRBJ2-7; the D gene is possibly TRBD1 (5 bases). CDR3 length: 13 amino acids. The germline V gene encodes CDR1 MNHEY and CDR2 SVGAGI. V lost 11 bases to trimming and J lost 0 bases, with 14 bases between them. The CDR3 sequence is CACQGRSSYEQYF. The CDR3 bases are TGTGCCTGCCAGGGTAGGAGCTCCTACGAGCAGTACTTC.

The chain joins TRBV19 to TRBJ1-1, with D perhaps TRBD1 (5 bases). This CDR3 comprises 16 residues. V gave up 4 bases and J gave up 1 base, with 16 bases separating them. CDR1 LNHDA and CDR2 SQIVND come from the germline V gene (reference sequence). DNA of the CDR3: TGTGCCAGTAGTACCCTAACCCCCGGGGGGAACACTGAAGCTTTCTTT. Protein: CASSTLTPGGNTEAFF.

This clone was recorded only once. The chain combines TRBV7-9 with TRBJ1-4, with TRBD1 matching over 7 bases. Trimming at V came to 5 bases and at J to 8 bases, leaving 5 bases not matched to a gene. The germline V gene has CDR1 SEHNR and CDR2 FQNEAQ (reference sequence). The CDR3 contains 13 residues. The CDR3 sequence is CASSQQGREKLFF. CDR3 bases: TGTGCCAGCAGCCAACAGGGGCGGGAAAAACTGTTTTTT.

This clone was seen only once. This rearrangement joins TRBV6-5 to TRBJ2-7; 7 nucleotides line up with TRBD2. Trimming removed 0 bases from V and 7 bases from J; junction bases left unmatched: 6. Looked up from germline, CDR1 is MNHEY and CDR2 is SVGAGI. The CDR3 covers 14 residues. The CDR3: CASSYSSGGEEQYF. CDR3 nucleotides: TGTGCCAGCAGTTACTCATCGGGGGGAGAGGAGCAGTACTTC.

The chain combines TRBV3-1 (or the pseudogene TRBV3-2) with TRBJ2-1, with D possibly being TRBD2 (6 bases). Trimming cost V 3 bases and J 10 bases, with 22 bases left between them. This CDR3 spans 16 amino acids. Per germline, CDR1 LGHDT and CDR2 YNNKEL (reference sequence). This CDR3 reads CASSHPGVSPSEEQFF. The CDR3 nucleotides are TGTGCCAGCAGCCATCCGGGAGTTTCCCCGTCTGAGGAGCAGTTCTTC.

This chain links TRBV10-3 with TRBJ2-2, with TRBD2 identical over 13 bases. The CDR3 has 16 residues. The J segment lost 6 bases and the V segment lost 6 bases, leaving 7 bases of the junction unmatched. The germline CDR1 and CDR2 sequences are ENHRY and SYGVKD. The CDR3 coding sequence is TGTGCCATCAGCCCGACTAGCGGGAGGTCGTCCGGGGAGCTGTTTTTT. Encoded protein: CAISPTSGRSSGELFF.

The V and J genes are TRBV25-1 and TRBJ1-6, with a tentative D call TRBD1 (5 bases). Trimming stripped 5 bases from V and 7 bases from J, with 12 bases between. This CDR3 contains 14 residues. The germline V gene has CDR1 MGHDK and CDR2 SYGVNS. The CDR3 DNA sequence: TGTGCCAGCAGTTCCCAGGGAACCAATTCACCCCTCCACTTT. It translates to CASSSQGTNSPLHF.

V and J are TRBV7-2 and TRBJ2-5; 10 nucleotides agree with TRBD2. This CDR3 is 16 amino acids long. V was clipped by 1 base and J by 7 bases; unmatched bases: 9. CDR1 is SGHTA and CDR2 is FQGNSA in the germline V gene. CDR3 loop: CASSLEASGSPRTQYF. CDR3 coding DNA: TGTGCCAGCAGCTTAGAAGCTAGCGGGAGCCCGCGGACCCAGTACTTC.

This clone was seen once. The genes are TRBV28 and TRBJ1-1; 9 positions match TRBD1. The CDR3 runs 14 residues. J gave up 4 bases and V 6 bases, and 6 bases lay outside the gene matches. Per the germline V gene, CDR1 is MDHEN and CDR2 is SYDVKM. For the CDR3, the DNA is TGTGCCAGCAGCGGGAGACAGGGGGGCACTGAAGCTTTCTTT. It specifies CASSGRQGGTEAFF.

CDR3: CSVERRDRGSGNTIYF. CDR3 DNA sequence: TGCAGCGTTGAAAGGAGGGACAGGGGCTCTGGAAACACCATATATTTT. The rearrangement uses TRBV29-1 and TRBJ1-3; 10 positions match TRBD1. CDR1 is SQVTM and CDR2 is ANQGSEA in the germline V gene. The V segment lost 2 bases and the J segment 0 bases; nucleotides outside the gene matches: 4. CDR3 length: 16 residues.

The V gene is TRBV24-1, the J gene TRBJ1-5; possible D gene TRBD1, 5 bases. CDR1 and CDR2 from the germline V gene are KGHDR and SFDVKD. The CDR3 spans 13 residues. V was clipped by 4 bases and J by 6 bases, with 9 bases between them. Written as DNA, the CDR3 is TGTGCCACCAGTGAACCGGGGGGTCAGCCCCAGCATTTT. It encodes CATSEPGGQPQHF.

This chain links TRBV14 with TRBJ2-1; a weak D match, TRBD1 (5 bases). The CDR3 is 14 residues long. Germline V gene sequence: CDR1 SGHDN, CDR2 FVKESK. V lost 8 bases to trimming and J lost 5 bases, with 16 bases between them. Here the CDR3 reads CASQWGGIHNEQFF. The DNA for the CDR3 is TGTGCCAGCCAGTGGGGCGGTATCCACAATGAGCAGTTCTTC.

CDR3 nucleotide sequence: TGCAGCGTTGAAGGCAGCTCCTACGAGCAGTACTTC. It yields the protein CSVEGSSYEQYF. The rearrangement links TRBV29-1 to TRBJ2-7; no clear D. Germline V gene data show CDR1 as SQVTM and CDR2 as ANQGSEA. The CDR3 runs to 12 residues. Trimming removed 1 base from V and 0 bases from J, with 4 bases in between.

The chain recombines TRBV6-2 or TRBV6-3 with TRBJ2-2; D perhaps matches TRBD2 (6 bases). Trimming pared 4 bases from V and 3 bases from J, leaving 9 bases between. Per germline, CDR1 MNHEY and CDR2 SVGEGT. The CDR3 runs to 14 residues. The CDR3 region is CASSLGGDTGELFF. DNA for the CDR3: TGTGCCAGCAGTTTGGGGGGTGACACCGGGGAGCTGTTTTTT.

This chain connects TRBV6-5 to TRBJ1-1; tentatively, D is TRBD1 (5 bases). This CDR3 is built from 14 residues. Trimming cost V 7 bases and J 5 bases, with 17 bases left between them. The germline gives CDR1 MNHEY, CDR2 SVGAGI. CDR3 DNA: TGTGCCAGCACCTGGCGGGACGGTAGGACTGAAGCTTTCTTT. Translated: CASTWRDGRTEAFF.

The rearrangement links TRBV24-1 to TRBJ1-1, with D possibly being TRBD1 (5 bases). CDR1 and CDR2 from the germline V gene are KGHDR and SFDVKD. There are 14 residues in the CDR3. V dropped 3 bases and J dropped 4 bases, with 11 bases sitting between them. The CDR3 nucleotides read TGTGCCACCAGTGATCCAGGGTTGAGCACTGAAGCTTTCTTT. It is translated as CATSDPGLSTEAFF.

The V and J genes are TRBV9 and TRBJ2-7; 13 nucleotides align to TRBD2. Per germline, CDR1 SGDLS and CDR2 YYNGEE. The V and J ends lost 3 bases and 2 bases, in that order; junction bases with no gene match: 2. This CDR3 region has 15 residues. The CDR3 DNA is TGTGCCAGCAGCGCGACTAGCGGGAGGACCTACGAGCAGTACTTC. This translates into CASSATSGRTYEQYF.

The V call is TRBV13, the J call TRBJ1-3; 7 nucleotides line up with TRBD1. The germline gives CDR1 PRHDT, CDR2 FYEKMQ (reference sequence). Trimming at V came to 0 bases and at J to 5 bases, leaving 4 bases not matched to a gene. CDR3 length: 15 amino acids. The CDR3 region has the DNA TGTGCCAGCAGCTTAGGACGGGACAGCAGAAACACCATATATTTT. This sequence encodes CASSLGRDSRNTIYF.

This chain links TRBV7-6 with TRBJ2-1; 13 positions match TRBD2. The CDR3 totals 15 residues. J gave up 10 bases and V 5 bases, and 8 bases lay outside the gene matches. In germline, CDR1 is SGHVS, CDR2 FNYEAQ. As DNA, the CDR3 is TGTGCCAGCAGCGGGACTAGCGGGGCCGATGGGGAGCAGTTCTTC. Translated: CASSGTSGADGEQFF.

V is TRBV5-4 and J is TRBJ1-2; D perhaps matches TRBD1 (5 bases). The length of the CDR3 is 13 residues. Trimming took off 1 base at V and 5 bases at J, with 9 bases between the two ends. Germline V gene data show CDR1 as SGHNT and CDR2 as YYREEE (reference sequence). In DNA, the CDR3 is TGTGCCAGCAGCTTGCAGGGAGGGTATGGCTACACCTTC. Translation: CASSLQGGYGYTF.

With regard to this clone: Other DNA sequences from this sample encode an identical CDR3 as well. V and J are TRBV6-5 and TRBJ2-3; D may be TRBD2 (6 bases). This CDR3 is 14 amino acids long. Trimming took 4 bases from V and 0 from J, leaving 8 bases between them. Germline CDR1 reads MNHEY; CDR2 reads SVGAGI. The CDR3 nucleotides are TGTGCCAGCAGTTCAGGAGGGAGCACAGATACGCAGTATTTT. This encodes CASSSGGSTDTQYF.

The CDR3 DNA reads as TGTGCCAGCAGTTTATTCAGTACCGCGGGGGTGGGGACCCAGTACTTC. Its translation is CASSLFSTAGVGTQYF. J is TRBJ2-5 and V is TRBV28, with 7 positions matching TRBD2. The V gene end was trimmed by 1 base and the J gene end by 7 bases; junction bases not matched to a gene: 12. This CDR3 is 16 amino acids long. Germline V gives CDR1 MDHEN, CDR2 SYDVKM.

This sequence joins TRBV7-8 and TRBJ1-3; D unclear. Looked up from germline, CDR1 is SGHVS and CDR2 is FQNEAQ. This CDR3 has 12 amino acids. V shed 3 bases and J shed 4 bases, with 4 bases lying between them. CDR3 in amino acids: CASSLRGNTIYF. The CDR3 DNA reads TGTGCCAGCAGCTTGAGGGGAAACACCATATATTTT.

The sample holds a few counts of this clone. The chain links TRBV7-6 to TRBJ2-7, with D perhaps TRBD2 (5 bases). The V end was cut by 2 bases, the J end by 3 bases, with 8 bases between. The CDR3 runs to 13 residues. Germline assignment: CDR1 SGHVS and CDR2 FNYEAQ. The CDR3 loop is CASSLWAGYEQYF. The DNA of the CDR3 is TGTGCCAGCAGCTTATGGGCGGGCTACGAGCAGTACTTC.

V usage is TRBV19 and J usage is TRBJ2-3, with 10 bases fitting TRBD2. This CDR3 comprises 14 residues. Germline V lookup: CDR1 LNHDA, CDR2 SQIVND (reference sequence). J lost 6 bases, V lost 4 bases, and 4 bases had no gene match. The CDR3 DNA is TGTGCCAGTAGTACTAGCGGGAGCGTCGATACGCAGTATTTT. It encodes CASSTSGSVDTQYF.

The genes are TRBV7-2 and TRBJ1-2; unclear D gene. This CDR3 is built from 14 residues. Germline V gene lookup returns CDR1 SGHTA and CDR2 FQGNSA. V lost 0 bases and J 8 bases, leaving 13 bases between the germline ends. The CDR3 coding sequence is TGTGCCAGCAGCTTAGCAGCCCCTGTGAGGGGCTACACCTTC. It yields the protein CASSLAAPVRGYTF.

The chain is built from TRBV2 and TRBJ2-1; D might be TRBD1 (6 bases). V shed 8 bases and J shed 0 bases, with 11 bases lying between them. Per germline, CDR1 SNHLY and CDR2 FYNNEI. There are 14 residues in the CDR3. The CDR3 region is CASWQGNSYNEQFF. The CDR3 DNA is TGTGCCAGCTGGCAGGGGAACTCCTACAATGAGCAGTTCTTC.

This chain joins TRBV30 and TRBJ1-1; a possible D gene is TRBD1 (6 bases). The CDR3 loop spans 14 amino acids. Between the trimmed V and J ends, which lost 4 bases and 2 bases, there was a span of 14 bases. Germline V CDR1 and CDR2: GTSNPN, SVGIG (reference sequence). The CDR3 region has the DNA TGTGCCTGGACCCAGGGGCGGACTAACACTGAAGCTTTCTTT. The encoded protein is CAWTQGRTNTEAFF.

The V call is TRBV6-2 or TRBV6-3, the J call TRBJ1-5, with a weak D call TRBD1 (6 bases). V lost 2 bases and J 6 bases, leaving 14 bases between the germline ends. This CDR3 contains 15 residues. Germline-derived CDR1 and CDR2 are MNHEY and SVGEGT. The CDR3 spells CASSYGGIGGQPQHF. The CDR3, as DNA: TGTGCCAGCAGTTACGGGGGCATTGGTGGTCAGCCCCAGCATTTT.

This sequence joins TRBV2 and TRBJ1-1; no definite D call. V gave up 6 bases and J gave up 2 bases, with 13 bases separating them. The CDR3 length is 14 residues. Germline V gives CDR1 SNHLY, CDR2 FYNNEI. CDR3 sequence (DNA): TGTGCCAGCAGCGCCACAGTTATTAACACTGAAGCTTTCTTT. Translating it yields CASSATVINTEAFF.

This clone was picked up one time. The J gene is TRBJ1-2, the V gene TRBV6-6; 9 bases match TRBD1. Looked up from germline, CDR1 is MNHNY and CDR2 is SVGAGI (reference sequence). The trim removed 4 bases at V and 8 bases at J, leaving 11 bases unmatched. There are 15 residues in the CDR3. Here the CDR3 DNA reads TGTGCCAGCAGTTCTCTTGGGGACAGGGATTACGGCTACACCTTC. It codes for CASSSLGDRDYGYTF.

J is TRBJ2-4 and V is TRBV4-1; a weak D match, TRBD2 (5 bases). CDR3 length: 15 residues. Trimming pared 4 bases from V and 0 bases from J, leaving 10 bases between. Germline V lookup: CDR1 MGHRA, CDR2 YSYEKL. CDR3 sequence (DNA): TGCGCCAGCAGCCCTTATCGGGGAGCCAAAAACATTCAGTACTTC. Translated: CASSPYRGAKNIQYF.